This TCR beta chain stems from a study of T cell repertoires in cytomegalovirus infection. This clonotype has a count of ten or more. This CDR3 is built from 16 residues. The germline CDR1 and CDR2 sequences are SGHTA and FQGNSA. Trimming took 5 bases from V and 1 from J; bases not matched to a gene: 7. TCRdb processed the reads anew with MiXCR; each CDR3 protein has one entry. The sample shows more than 140,000 distinct CDR3 sequences, roughly 6.5% of them seen only once. The chain is built from TRBV7-2 and TRBJ2-3, with 9 bases matching TRBD2. Input material: PBMCs. The sequence came from a human donor in good health (CMV status not recorded). Some clones in this sample may be carry-over from other donors' samples. In DNA form, the CDR3 reads TGTGCCAGCAGCGACCTAGCGGGGTGGGGCACAGATACGCAGTATTTT. Its protein product is CASSDLAGWGTDTQYF.